This record concerns one TCR beta chain sequence. Its antigen is unknown. CDR1 and CDR2 from the germline V gene are SGHNT and YENEEA. V shed 5 bases and J 4 bases; nucleotides not matched to a gene: 7. The CDR3 consists of 15 residues. Assay used: immunoSEQ multiplex PCR; TCRdb lists only in-frame clones, some missing. The repertoire holds fewer than 5,000 clones, with about 20% as singletons. The data originate from a study of sequential checkpoint blockade in melanoma. Study-wide context: Matched biopsies came pretreatment and at week 13 for 20 to 25 patients. Study results and limitations: For nivolumab-first patients, baseline tumor clonality was associated with response.

Treatment meaning: randomized to nivolumab then ipilimumab (arm A) or the reverse (arm B). The clonotype comes from a human patient with melanoma. Some clones in this sample may be carry-over from other donors' samples. The sequences come from tumor tissue (inferred from file names), collected from a patient given nivolumab and ipilimumab in sequence. The chain employs TRBV11-3 and TRBJ2-5; 10 bases match TRBD2. As DNA, the CDR3 is TGTGCCAGCAGCCTTTCTAGCGGGGGTGCAGAGACCCAGTACTTC. Its translation: CASSLSSGGAETQYF.